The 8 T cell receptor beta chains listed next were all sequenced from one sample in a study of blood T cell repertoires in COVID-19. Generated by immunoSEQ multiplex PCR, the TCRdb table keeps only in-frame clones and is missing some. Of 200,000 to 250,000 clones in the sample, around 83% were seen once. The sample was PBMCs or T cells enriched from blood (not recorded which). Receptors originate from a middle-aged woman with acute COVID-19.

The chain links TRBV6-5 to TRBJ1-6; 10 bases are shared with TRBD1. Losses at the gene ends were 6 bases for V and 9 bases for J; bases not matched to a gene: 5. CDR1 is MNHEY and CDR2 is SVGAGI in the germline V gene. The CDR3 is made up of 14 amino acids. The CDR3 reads CASRTDRGLSPLHF. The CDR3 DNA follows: TGTGCCAGCAGGACCGACAGGGGGCTTTCACCCCTCCACTTT.

In DNA form, the CDR3 reads TGTGCCAGCAGGGACAGGTTCTCCTACGAGCAGTACTTC. Translating gives CASRDRFSYEQYF. The chain is built from TRBV28 and TRBJ2-7; 7 nucleotides agree with TRBD1. This CDR3 region has 13 residues. The V and J ends lost 6 bases and 0 bases, in that order; junction bases with no gene match: 2. From germline, CDR1 is MDHEN and CDR2 SYDVKM.

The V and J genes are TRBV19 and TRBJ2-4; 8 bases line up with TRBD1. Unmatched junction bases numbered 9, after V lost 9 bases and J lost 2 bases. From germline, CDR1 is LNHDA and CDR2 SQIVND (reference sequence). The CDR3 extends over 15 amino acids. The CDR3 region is CAREDRVDSKNIQYF. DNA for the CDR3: TGTGCCAGGGAGGACAGGGTAGACTCCAAAAACATTCAGTACTTC.

CDR3 sequence: CASSPTGLRYEQYF. The CDR3 DNA reads as TGTGCCAGCTCACCTACAGGGTTAAGGTACGAGCAGTACTTC. The V and J genes are TRBV18 and TRBJ2-7; D is possibly TRBD1 (6 bases). The V end was cut by 3 bases, the J end by 4 bases, with 13 bases between. The CDR3 totals 14 residues. Germline loops: CDR1 KGHSH, CDR2 LQKENI. The whole variable domain, filled in from reference TRBV18 and TRBJ2-7, reads NAGVMQNPRHLVRRRGQEARLRCSPMKGHSHVYWYRQLPEEGLKFMVYLQKENIIDESGMPKERFSAEFPKEGPSILRIQQVVRGDSAAYFCASSPTGLRYEQYFGPGTRLTVT.

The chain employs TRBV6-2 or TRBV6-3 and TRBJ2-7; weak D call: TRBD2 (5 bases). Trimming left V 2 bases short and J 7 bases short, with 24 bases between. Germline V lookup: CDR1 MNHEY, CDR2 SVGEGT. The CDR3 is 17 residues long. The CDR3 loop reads CASSYTETDGGTGEQYF. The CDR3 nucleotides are TGTGCCAGCAGTTACACTGAAACGGACGGAGGCACGGGGGAGCAGTACTTC.

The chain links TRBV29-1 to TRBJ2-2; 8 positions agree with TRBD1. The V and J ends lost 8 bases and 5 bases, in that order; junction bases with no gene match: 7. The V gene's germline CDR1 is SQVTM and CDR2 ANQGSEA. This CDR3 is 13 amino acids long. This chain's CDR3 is CSSQGAGTGELFF. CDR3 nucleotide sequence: TGCAGCTCCCAGGGGGCTGGGACCGGGGAGCTGTTTTTT.

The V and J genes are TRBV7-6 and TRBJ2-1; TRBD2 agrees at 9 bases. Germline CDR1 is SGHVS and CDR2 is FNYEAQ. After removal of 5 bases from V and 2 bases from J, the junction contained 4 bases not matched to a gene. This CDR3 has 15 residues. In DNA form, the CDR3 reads TGTGCCAGCAGCCGAGCGGGGGGCACCTACAATGAGCAGTTCTTC. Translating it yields CASSRAGGTYNEQFF. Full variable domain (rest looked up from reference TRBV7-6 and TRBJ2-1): GAGVSQSPRYKVTKRGQDVALRCDPISGHVSLYWYRQALGQGPEFLTYFNYEAQQDKSGLPNDRFSAERPEGSISTLTIQRTEQRDSAMYRCASSRAGGTYNEQFFGPGTRLTVL.

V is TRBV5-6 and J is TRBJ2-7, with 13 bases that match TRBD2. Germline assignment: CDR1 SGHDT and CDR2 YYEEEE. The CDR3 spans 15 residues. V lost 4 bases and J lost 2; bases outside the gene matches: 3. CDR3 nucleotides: TGTGCCAGCAGCATAGGACTAGCGGGGGCCTACGAGCAGTACTTC. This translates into CASSIGLAGAYEQYF.